This T cell receptor (beta chain) was observed in a study of T cell clonality in common variable immunodeficiency. Study outcomes and limitations: Compared with controls, CVID subjects had fewer shared TCRbeta clones. Fewer deletions and N-nucleotide insertions were reportedly seen in common variable immunodeficiency TCR beta sequences. Links between repertoire features and CVID complications were heterogeneity-limited. CVID subjects had higher TCRbeta clonality than healthy controls, most marked in about a third.

V lost 5 bases, J lost 8 bases, and 14 bases stayed unmatched. This CDR3 has 16 residues. Germline CDR1 SGHRS, CDR2 YFSETQ. This clone has a count of ten or more. The antigen remains undetermined. The CDR3 is cut off 3 residues early in the read; its end comes from the germline J gene. Here immunoSEQ multiplex PCR was the method, and the copy in TCRdb shows in-frame clones only, minus some. Listed for the sample are 40,000 or so clones, none seen a single time. The chain joins TRBV5-1 to TRBJ2-4, with 9 nucleotides matching TRBD1. The sample was peripheral blood mononuclear cells. This clonotype was sampled from a person aged 18-70 years in good health. CDR3 loop: CASRRNPGQGFDIQYF. Incomplete CDR3 DNA: TGCGCCAGCAGGCGGAACCCGGGACAGGGTTTTGACATT.